Listed below are T cell receptor beta chains from one sample, sequenced in a study of OX40 agonist ivuxolimab in advanced cancers. TCRdb's copy holds only in-frame clones and misses some; the assay was immunoSEQ multiplex PCR. Here the sample spans some 74,000 clones, around 92% being singletons. The specimen was CD4+ or CD8+ T cells sorted from blood, collected in a trial of the OX40 agonist ivuxolimab. Receptor source: an adult with an advanced solid tumor such as melanoma, head and neck, liver or kidney cancer. CDR3s include the opening cysteine and the closing phenylalanine or tryptophan. D genes are given only for firm matches. Not all rows give a size; the values are once, few, many and, for expanded clones, a class.

15,TRBV28,TRBJ2-4,TRBD2,.,TGTGCCAGCAGTTTTGTAGCGGGCGACAAAAACATTCAGTACTTC,CASSFVAGDKNIQYF
14,TRBV6-1,TRBJ1-2,.,.,TGTGCCAGCAGTGAAAGGGCAGTTGTCTATGGCTACACCTTC,CASSERAVVYGYTF
17,TRBV28,TRBJ1-5,TRBD1,.,TGTGCCAGCAGCTTGGGGGGGACAGGTCGCGTTCGTCAGCCCCAGCATTTT,CASSLGGTGRVRQPQHF
17,TRBV5-1,TRBJ2-3,TRBD2,.,TGCGCCAGCAGCCTCGGGACTAGCGGGAGGGTTGGAGATACGCAGTATTTT,CASSLGTSGRVGDTQYF
19,TRBV2,TRBJ2-6,.,.,TGTGCCAGCAGGCGGGACAGAAGGGACTTAGGGTCTGGGGCCAACGTCCTGACTTTC,CASRRDRRDLGSGANVLTF
15,TRBV27,TRBJ2-3,.,.,TGTGCCAGCAGTTTAGGGAGGGGGTTCACAGATACGCAGTATTTT,CASSLGRGFTDTQYF
17,TRBV28,TRBJ2-6,.,.,TGTGCCAGCAGTTCTATAGCGGGGACAGGGAGGGCCAACGTCCTGACTTTC,CASSSIAGTGRANVLTF
15,TRBV14,TRBJ1-1,.,.,TGTGCCAGCAGCTCATCCGCGGGGTGGCACACTGAAGCTTTCTTT,CASSSSAGWHTEAFF
17,TRBV2,TRBJ1-3,.,.,TGTGCCAGCAGTGAGTCCCGGGACTCCTTCTCTGGAAACACCATATATTTT,CASSESRDSFSGNTIYF
13,TRBV30,TRBJ2-7,.,.,TGTGCCTGGAGTGTGACGTCGATGGGCGAGCAGTACTTC,CAWSVTSMGEQYF
15,TRBV6-1,TRBJ2-1,.,.,TGTGCCAGCAGTGAGAGTAACTTCCCCTACAATGAGCAGTTCTTC,CASSESNFPYNEQFF
15,TRBV7-2,TRBJ2-7,TRBD2,.,TGTGCCAGCAGCACAGCGGGGGGTAGCTCCTACGAGCAGTACTTC,CASSTAGGSSYEQYF
17,TRBV11-2,TRBJ2-7,.,.,TGTGCCAGCAGCCGCCAGTCGGGCGGACGACGATTCCACGAGCAGTACTTC,CASSRQSGGRRFHEQYF
11,TRBV28,TRBJ2-7,.,.,TGTGCCAGCAGTAGCTCCTACGAGCAGTACTTC,CASSSSYEQYF
16,TRBV28,TRBJ1-5,TRBD1,.,TGTGCCAGCAGTTTCCCACGGGACAGCCGCAATCAGCCCCAGCATTTT,CASSFPRDSRNQPQHF
13,TRBV4-1,TRBJ2-7,.,.,TGCGCCAGCAGCCAACCCGGGTTCCACGAGCAGTACTTC,CASSQPGFHEQYF
15,TRBV18,TRBJ2-2,TRBD1,.,TGTGCCAGCTCCCGACTGACAGGGTTCACCGGGGAGCTGTTTTTT,CASSRLTGFTGELFF
12,TRBV28,TRBJ1-1,TRBD1,few,TGTGCCAGTTATCCGGGACAGGGAAAAGCTTTCTTT,CASYPGQGKAFF
11,TRBV30,TRBJ1-3,.,.,TGTGCCTGGATCACTGGAAACACCATATATTTT,CAWITGNTIYF
13,TRBV5-4,TRBJ2-7,.,.,TGTGCCAGCAGCTTGGGTCCCGGGGGCGAGCAGTACTTC,CASSLGPGGEQYF
13,TRBV4-1,TRBJ2-5,.,.,TGCGCCAGCAGCCAGTGGCGTCAAGAGACCCAGTACTTC,CASSQWRQETQYF
14,TRBV28,TRBJ2-3,.,.,TGTGCCAGCAGTGTGGTGGCTAGCACAGATACGCAGTATTTT,CASSVVASTDTQYF
13,TRBV28,TRBJ2-2,.,.,TGTGCCAGCAGTCCCCAGAACACCGGGGAGCTGTTTTTT,CASSPQNTGELFF
14,TRBV29-1,TRBJ2-5,TRBD1,.,TGCAGCGTTGAAATGGGGGACAGGGTGGAAGAGCAGTACTTC,CSVEMGDRVEEQYF
15,TRBV10-3,TRBJ2-2,.,.,TGTGCCATCAGTGTCGAGCGGGCGAACACCGGGGAGCTGTTTTTT,CAISVERANTGELFF
15,TRBV10-3,TRBJ2-7,.,.,TGTGCCATCAGAGGGGACGGCTTCATGGGGGACGAGCAGTACTTC,CAIRGDGFMGDEQYF
14,TRBV27,TRBJ2-5,.,.,TGTGCCAGCAGTTTTGAGGGGGGTAGGGGGACCCAGTACTTC,CASSFEGGRGTQYF
17,TRBV15,TRBJ1-4,.,.,TGTGCCACCAGCAGGGGGAACCTGCGGGCAGCTAATGAAAAACTGTTTTTT,CATSRGNLRAANEKLFF
14,TRBV29-1,TRBJ2-2,TRBD2,.,TGCAGCGGGCGACTAGCGGTTAACACCGGGGAGCTGTTTTTT,CSGRLAVNTGELFF
13,TRBV30,TRBJ2-4,.,.,TGTGCCTGGGAAGGGGACAAGGGCAACATTCAGTACTTC,CAWEGDKGNIQYF
12,TRBV29-1,TRBJ2-7,.,.,TGCAGCGTCCGCCTAGGGATCTACGAGCAGTACTTC,CSVRLGIYEQYF
14,TRBV29-1,TRBJ1-1,TRBD1,.,TGCAGCGTTGAAAGGGGGCGCGGTGACACTGAAGCTTTCTTT,CSVERGRGDTEAFF
14,TRBV6-1,TRBJ2-3,TRBD1,.,TGTGCCGGGGCGGACAGGGGGATCACAGATACGCAGTATTTT,CAGADRGITDTQYF
13,TRBV25-1,TRBJ1-6,.,.,TGTGCCAGCAGTGCAGGGAATAATTCACCCCTCCACTTT,CASSAGNNSPLHF
14,TRBV28,TRBJ2-5,.,once,TGTGCCAGCAGTTTAAGGAATAGCGAAGAGACCCAGTACTTC,CASSLRNSEETQYF
13,TRBV10-3,TRBJ1-1,.,.,TGTGCCATCAGTGAGAACAGGGACACTGAAGCTTTCTTT,CAISENRDTEAFF
16,TRBV5-1,TRBJ1-1,TRBD1,once,TGCGCCAGCAGCCGCATTTTAGGACAGGGGTCCGCTGAAGCTTTCTTT,CASSRILGQGSAEAFF
17,TRBV4-1,TRBJ1-2,.,.,TGCGCCAGCAGCCAATTATCAGGCCCCCGTGGGGACTATGGCTACACCTTC,CASSQLSGPRGDYGYTF
15,TRBV5-1,TRBJ2-7,.,.,TGCGCCAGCAGATCTGGGAACGGTAACTCCTACGAGCAGTACTTC,CASRSGNGNSYEQYF
14,TRBV7-4,TRBJ2-6,.,.,TGTGCCAGCAGCTCACAAAGTCGGGCCAACGTCCTGACTTTC,CASSSQSRANVLTF
12,TRBV27,TRBJ2-5,.,.,TGTGCCAGCAGCCCCCTGGGTGGGACCCAGTACTTC,CASSPLGGTQYF
14,TRBV5-1,TRBJ1-2,TRBD1,.,TGCGCCACCAGAGGGACAGGAGGGAACTATGGCTACACCTTC,CATRGTGGNYGYTF
15,TRBV9,TRBJ2-2,.,.,TGTGCCAGCAGCGTCGGAGGGGGGAACACCGGGGAGCTGTTTTTT,CASSVGGGNTGELFF
15,TRBV4-1,TRBJ1-1,.,.,TGCGCCAGCAGCCAAGGGACCCTTCGGAACACTGAAGCTTTCTTT,CASSQGTLRNTEAFF
16,TRBV6-5,TRBJ2-7,TRBD2,.,TGTGCCAGCAGTTACTCGGCAGCGGGAGGGATCTACGAGCAGTACTTC,CASSYSAAGGIYEQYF